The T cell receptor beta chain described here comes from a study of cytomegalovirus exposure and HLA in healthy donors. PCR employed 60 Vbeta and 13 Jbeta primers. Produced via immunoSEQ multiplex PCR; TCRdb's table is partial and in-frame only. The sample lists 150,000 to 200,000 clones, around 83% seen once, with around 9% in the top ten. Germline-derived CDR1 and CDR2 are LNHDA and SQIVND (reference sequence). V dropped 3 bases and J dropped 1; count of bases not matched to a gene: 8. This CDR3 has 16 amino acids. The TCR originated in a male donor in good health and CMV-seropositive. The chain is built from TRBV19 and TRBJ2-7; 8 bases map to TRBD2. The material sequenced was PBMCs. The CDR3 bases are TGTGCCAGTAGTATTTCGTCCACTAGCGGATCCTACGAGCAGTACTTC. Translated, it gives CASSISSTSGSYEQYF.